One sample yielded the 15 T cell receptor beta chains listed below, sequenced in a study of identical twins. From the 5' RACE reads, TCRdb called clonotypes with MiXCR, one entry per CDR3 protein. This sample yields some 330,000 distinct CDR3 sequences, of which roughly 9% are seen a single time; under 10% belongs to the top ten. What was sequenced was naive T cells sorted from blood. Receptor source: a woman between 45 and 60 years old in good health.

This clonotype was seen ten or more times. The CDR3: CATSESSGRPDTQYF. DNA for the CDR3: TGTGCCACCAGTGAGAGTAGCGGGAGGCCAGATACGCAGTATTTT. The chain has TRBV24-1 and TRBJ2-3; 10 nucleotides line up with TRBD2. The ends lost 4 bases at V and 4 bases at J; junction bases unmatched: 4. CDR1 KGHDR and CDR2 SFDVKD come from the germline V gene. CDR3 length equals 15 residues.

This chain uses TRBV11-2 with TRBJ2-7; 11 nucleotides line up with TRBD2. From germline, CDR1 is SGHAT and CDR2 FQNNGV. This CDR3 has 13 residues. V shed 6 bases, J shed 6 bases, and the junction held 4 bases outside the gene matches. CDR3 DNA: TGTGCCAGCAGTCCGGGACTAGCGGCCGAGCAGTACGTC. Its translation: CASSPGLAAEQYV.

This clonotype was counted a few times. V gene TRBV12-3 or TRBV12-4 combines with J gene TRBJ2-2; D not resolved. The CDR3 spans 17 residues. The germline V and J ends were trimmed by 1 base and 2 bases, with 14 bases remaining between them. The CDR3 DNA is TGTGCCAGCAGTTTAGGGATCGGGTCGCTTAACACCGGGGAGCTGTTTTTT. Its translation is CASSLGIGSLNTGELFF.

V and J are TRBV18 and TRBJ2-5; D gene ambiguous. CDR1 is KGHSH and CDR2 is LQKENI in the germline V gene. This CDR3 is built from 13 residues. Deletions cut 2 bases from V and 2 bases from J, with 6 bases between. The CDR3 loop is CASSPRVQETQYF. CDR3 DNA sequence: TGTGCCAGCTCACCAAGGGTTCAAGAGACCCAGTACTTC.

The chain links TRBV12-3 or TRBV12-4 to TRBJ2-5; 7 bases align to TRBD1. The CDR3 loop spans 14 amino acids. The V segment lost 2 bases and the J segment 2 bases; nucleotides outside the gene matches: 2. CDR3 DNA sequence: TGTGCCAGCAGTTTACGGGACAGTCAAGAGACCCAGTACTTC. It translates to CASSLRDSQETQYF.

As for this clonotype: Because it lacks the conserved phenylalanine or tryptophan at the end, this CDR3 is likely a read error. The chain employs TRBV5-1 and TRBJ2-2; no firm D call. The length of the CDR3 is 13 residues. Looked up from germline, CDR1 is SGHRS and CDR2 is YFSETQ. Trimming left V 4 bases short and J 1 base short, with 5 bases between. The CDR3 DNA sequence: TGCGCCAGCAGCGCCCAGAACACCGGGGAGCTGTTTCTT. Its protein is CASSAQNTGELFL.

This clonotype was found a few times. This chain joins TRBV6-5 and TRBJ2-3; TRBD1 agrees at 7 bases. Germline V CDR1 and CDR2: MNHEY, SVGAGI. The junction had 6 bases not matched to a gene; V was cut back by 6 bases and J by 0 bases. CDR3 length: 15 amino acids. As DNA, the CDR3 is TGTGCCAGCAGCCGGAGACAGGGTAGCACAGATACGCAGTATTTT. Its protein is CASSRRQGSTDTQYF.

There are many counts of this clonotype. V usage is TRBV7-2 and J usage is TRBJ1-1, with D possibly TRBD1 on 5 matching bases. The germline V gene has CDR1 SGHTA and CDR2 FQGNSA. V shed 4 bases and J shed 0 bases, with 12 bases lying between them. The CDR3 totals 15 residues. CDR3 DNA: TGTGCCAGCAGCTCCGCCGGGGCGGTGAACACTGAAGCTTTCTTT. Protein: CASSSAGAVNTEAFF.

This clonotype was recorded a few times. The chain employs TRBV4-1 and TRBJ1-1, with 8 bases lining up with TRBD1. This CDR3 is 14 amino acids long. Germline V gene lookup returns CDR1 MGHRA and CDR2 YSYEKL. The J segment lost 4 bases and the V segment lost 3 bases, leaving 4 bases of the junction unmatched. CDR3 protein: CASSHRTGLTEAFF. CDR3 bases: TGCGCCAGCAGCCACCGGACAGGGCTCACTGAAGCTTTCTTT.

The rearrangement joins TRBV24-1 to TRBJ2-1; no definite D call. V shed 5 bases and J shed 2 bases, with 9 bases lying between them. This CDR3 comprises 14 residues. The germline gives CDR1 KGHDR, CDR2 SFDVKD. CDR3 coding DNA: TGTGCCACCAGTGCCCGGGCGACCTACAATGAGCAGTTCTTC. Translated, it gives CATSARATYNEQFF.

This clonotype showed up many times. The rearrangement joins TRBV12-3 or TRBV12-4 to TRBJ2-4; 8 positions agree with TRBD2. V was pared by 5 bases and J by 3 bases, with 12 bases of the junction left unmatched. The CDR3 covers 17 residues. CDR3 in DNA: TGTGCCAGCAGTATCCAACCTAGCGGGTACAGCAAAAACATTCAGTACTTC. This codes for CASSIQPSGYSKNIQYF.

The chain joins TRBV5-1 to TRBJ1-1; no definite D call. Deletions cut 0 bases from V and 0 bases from J, with 9 bases between. Per germline, CDR1 SGHRS and CDR2 YFSETQ. The CDR3 is 15 residues long. The CDR3 reads CASSLELNMNTEAFF. In DNA, the CDR3 is TGCGCCAGCAGCTTGGAGCTGAACATGAACACTGAAGCTTTCTTT.

V usage is TRBV9 and J usage is TRBJ2-1; D is unclear. Germline V lookup: CDR1 SGDLS, CDR2 YYNGEE. Deletions cut 3 bases from V and 0 bases from J, with 13 bases between. The CDR3 spans 16 residues. CDR3 protein: CASSAVNGSSYNEQFF. The DNA for the CDR3 is TGTGCCAGCAGCGCGGTAAATGGTAGCTCCTACAATGAGCAGTTCTTC. The variable domain in full, with the rest retrieved from reference TRBV9 and TRBJ2-1, is DSGVTQTPKHLITATGQRVTLRCSPRSGDLSVYWYQQSLDQGLQFLIQYYNGEERAKGNILERFSAQQFPDLHSELNLSSLELGDSALYFCASSAVNGSSYNEQFFGPGTRLTVL.

This clonotype has a count of ten or more. This chain connects TRBV6-9 to TRBJ2-7, with 8 bases fitting TRBD2. Germline-derived CDR1 and CDR2 are MNHGY and SVAAGI. The V segment lost 9 bases and the J segment 5 bases; nucleotides outside the gene matches: 3. The CDR3 is 11 amino acids. The CDR3 DNA reads as TGTGCCAGAGCGGGAGACGACGAGCAGTACGTC. Its protein product is CARAGDDEQYV.

The rearrangement uses TRBV6-5 and TRBJ2-1; TRBD1 aligns across 10 bases. The junction had 10 bases not matched to a gene; V was cut back by 7 bases and J by 7 bases. This CDR3 comprises 15 residues. CDR1 and CDR2 (germline): MNHEY, SVGAGI. The CDR3 DNA is TGTGCCAGCACCGCCGGACAGGGGGTCGGAAATGAGCAGTTCTTC. It specifies CASTAGQGVGNEQFF.